This T cell receptor beta chain stems from a study of cytomegalovirus exposure and HLA in healthy donors. Trimming removed 4 bases at V and 0 bases at J, with 9 bases between. This CDR3 has 15 amino acids. CDR1 is ENHRY, CDR2 SYGVKD, per germline. The study's findings and limits: A classifier reportedly called cytomegalovirus status with high sensitivity and specificity.

The assay was immunoSEQ multiplex PCR, and TCRdb's table has in-frame clones only and misses some. The sample yields around 56,000 clones, roughly 89% seen once. On this clone: Its antigen is as yet unknown.

The chain is built from TRBV10-3 and TRBJ1-4; tentative D call: TRBD1 (5 bases). The TCR sequence derives from a young woman in good health and CMV-seronegative. The sequencing input was PBMCs. The DNA for the CDR3 is TGTGCCATCAGTGCCGACAGCACAACTAATGAAAAACTGTTTTTT. Protein: CAISADSTTNEKLFF.